These 4 T cell receptor beta chains were all obtained from the same sample, sequenced in a study of blood T cell repertoires in COVID-19. Sequencing was performed with immunoSEQ multiplex PCR; in TCRdb, only in-frame clones are kept and a portion is missing. The data show approximately 350,000 clones, with approximately 86% seen just once and about 7% held by the top ten. The sample consisted of peripheral blood. Receptors originate from a woman aged 60-75 years with COVID-19, enrolled during active disease.

The CDR3 DNA sequence: TGTGCCAGCAGCTCAAAGGTGGTGGGGGGGAATCAGGATGGCTACACCTTC. Encoded protein: CASSSKVVGGNQDGYTF. V usage is TRBV7-9 and J usage is TRBJ1-2; possible D gene TRBD1, 5 bases. This CDR3 has 17 residues. Trimming stripped 4 bases from V and 6 bases from J, with 24 bases between. Germline V CDR1 and CDR2: SEHNR, FQNEAQ (reference sequence).

The chain has TRBV5-1 and TRBJ2-3, with a weak D call TRBD1 (6 bases). CDR1 SGHRS and CDR2 YFSETQ come from the germline V gene. The CDR3 has 15 residues. V lost 5 bases to trimming and J lost 3 bases, with 16 bases between them. The CDR3 spells CASSLAEGQTDTQYF. In DNA, the CDR3 is TGCGCCAGCAGTCTGGCCGAGGGACAAACAGATACGCAGTATTTT.

Only a few counts were recorded for this clone. The chain employs TRBV19 and TRBJ1-4; TRBD1 matches at 7 bases. Looked up from germline, CDR1 is LNHDA and CDR2 is SQIVND (reference sequence). V was pared by 6 bases and J by 5 bases, with 6 bases of the junction left unmatched. The CDR3 loop spans 14 amino acids. In DNA, the CDR3 is TGTGCCAGTAGGTCGGGACAGACAAATGAAAAACTGTTTTTT. It translates to CASRSGQTNEKLFF.

This chain joins TRBV9 and TRBJ1-2, with a weak D call TRBD1 (5 bases). The CDR3 loop spans 13 amino acids. Germline CDR1 reads SGDLS; CDR2 reads YYNGEE. The V and J ends lost 4 bases and 2 bases respectively, with 9 bases between them. In DNA form, the CDR3 reads TGTGCCAGCAGCCAAAGACAGAACTATGGCTACACCTTC. It yields the protein CASSQRQNYGYTF.